This T cell receptor beta chain was captured in a study of T cells after yellow fever vaccination. TCRdb ran MiXCR on the 5' RACE reads and lists one entry per CDR3 protein. The table records 100,000 to 150,000 distinct CDR3 sequences, approximately 9% of them present only once. Per the germline V gene, CDR1 is DFQATT and CDR2 is SNEGSKA (reference sequence). This CDR3 has 15 amino acids. The V gene end was trimmed by 0 bases and the J gene end by 3 bases; junction bases not matched to a gene: 8. This sequence originates from a young man who received the YFV17D yellow fever vaccine. V gene TRBV20-1 combines with J gene TRBJ2-7; 7 nucleotides match TRBD1. The material was CD8+ T cells sorted from PBMCs, obtained on the day of the yellow fever booster vaccination. The CDR3 loop reads CSARDQGTVLYEQYF. The CDR3, as DNA: TGCAGTGCTAGAGATCAGGGGACAGTGCTCTACGAGCAGTACTTC.